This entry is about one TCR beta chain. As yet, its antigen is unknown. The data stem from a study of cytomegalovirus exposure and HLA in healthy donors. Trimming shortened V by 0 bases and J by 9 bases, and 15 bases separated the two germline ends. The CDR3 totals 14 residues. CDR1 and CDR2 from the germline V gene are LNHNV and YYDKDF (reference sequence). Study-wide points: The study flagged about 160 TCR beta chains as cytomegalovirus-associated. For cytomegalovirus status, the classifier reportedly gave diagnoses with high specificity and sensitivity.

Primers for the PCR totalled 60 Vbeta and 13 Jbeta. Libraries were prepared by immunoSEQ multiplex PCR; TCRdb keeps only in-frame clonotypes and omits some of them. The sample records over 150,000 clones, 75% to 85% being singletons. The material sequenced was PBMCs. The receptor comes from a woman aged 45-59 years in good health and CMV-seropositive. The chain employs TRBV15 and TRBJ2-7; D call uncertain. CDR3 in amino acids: CATSRDRGYEGQYF. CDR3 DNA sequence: TGTGCCACCAGCAGAGACAGAGGATACGAAGGGCAGTACTTC.